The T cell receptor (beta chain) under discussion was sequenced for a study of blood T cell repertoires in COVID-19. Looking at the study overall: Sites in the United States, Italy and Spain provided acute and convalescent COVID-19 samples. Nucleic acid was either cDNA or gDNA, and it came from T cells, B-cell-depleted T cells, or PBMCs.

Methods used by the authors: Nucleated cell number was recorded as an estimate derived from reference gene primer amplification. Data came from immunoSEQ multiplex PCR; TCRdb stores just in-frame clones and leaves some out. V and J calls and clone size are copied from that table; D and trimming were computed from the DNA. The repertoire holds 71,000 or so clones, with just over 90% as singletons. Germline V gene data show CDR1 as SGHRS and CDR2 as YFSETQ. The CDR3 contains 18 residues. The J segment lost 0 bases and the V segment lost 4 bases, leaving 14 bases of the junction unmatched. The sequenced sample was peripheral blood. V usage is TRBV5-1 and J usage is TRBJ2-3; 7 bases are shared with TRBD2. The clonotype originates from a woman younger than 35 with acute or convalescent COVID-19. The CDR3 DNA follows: TGCGCCAGCAGCCCCACGGCAGGGAGGGCCCTTAGCACAGATACGCAGTATTTT. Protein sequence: CASSPTAGRALSTDTQYF.